Here is one T cell receptor (beta chain) with its context. Per germline, CDR1 SGHTA and CDR2 FQGTGA. CDR3 length: 13 residues. Trimming stripped 5 bases from V and 0 bases from J, with 7 bases between. This record belongs to a study of blood T cell repertoires in COVID-19. The table came from immunoSEQ multiplex PCR; TCRdb's copy has only in-frame clones and leaves some out. This sample has 130,000 to 150,000 clones, with roughly 76% found just once. The chain couples TRBV7-3 to TRBJ1-1; possible D gene TRBD1, 5 bases. The TCR comes from an elderly man with acute or convalescent COVID-19. The sequenced sample was peripheral blood. CDR3 amino acids: CASSQGVNTEAFF. The CDR3 nucleotides are TGTGCCAGCAGCCAAGGGGTGAACACTGAAGCTTTCTTT.